Listed below are T cell receptor beta chains from one sample, sequenced in a study of cytomegalovirus exposure and HLA in healthy donors. Only in-frame clones appear in the TCRdb table, and some are missing; sequencing was by immunoSEQ multiplex PCR. The table has 120,000 to 150,000 clones, more than 65% seen once. Sequenced input: PBMCs. The receptors were gathered from a woman in her 30s in good health and CMV-seronegative. CDR3s include the opening cysteine and the closing phenylalanine or tryptophan. Each record gives: CDR3 protein, CDR3 DNA, D gene, clone size, J gene, V gene. D genes are given only for firm matches. The size entry is marked missing in some rows and otherwise reads once, few, many or a size class.

CDR3aa: CASSLNSGQPYEQYF
CDR3nt: TGTGCCAGCAGCTTAAATTCAGGACAGCCCTACGAGCAGTACTTC
d_gene: NA
abundance: few
j_gene: TRBJ2-7
v_gene: TRBV7-3

CDR3aa: CATTETGTYEQYF
CDR3nt: TGTGCCACCACTGAGACAGGAACCTACGAGCAGTACTTC
d_gene: NA
abundance: NA
j_gene: TRBJ2-7
v_gene: TRBV28

CDR3aa: CATLALAGVGYNEQFF
CDR3nt: TGTGCCACCCTGGCACTAGCGGGAGTAGGTTACAATGAGCAGTTCTTC
d_gene: TRBD2
abundance: NA
j_gene: TRBJ2-1
v_gene: TRBV28

CDR3aa: CASSLAGTGNQPQHF
CDR3nt: TGTGCCAGCAGCTTAGCCGGGACAGGAAATCAGCCCCAGCATTTT
d_gene: TRBD1
abundance: few
j_gene: TRBJ1-5
v_gene: TRBV7-6

CDR3aa: CASTLVGQGARQPQHF
CDR3nt: TGTGCCAGCACCTTAGTAGGACAGGGGGCAAGGCAGCCCCAGCATTTT
d_gene: TRBD1
abundance: NA
j_gene: TRBJ1-5
v_gene: TRBV5-8

CDR3aa: CASSGGIQETQYF
CDR3nt: TGTGCCAGTAGTGGGGGGATACAAGAGACCCAGTACTTC
d_gene: NA
abundance: NA
j_gene: TRBJ2-5
v_gene: TRBV19

CDR3aa: CASSSGAEAFF
CDR3nt: TGTGCCAGCAGTTCCGGGGCTGAAGCTTTCTTT
d_gene: NA
abundance: NA
j_gene: TRBJ1-1
v_gene: TRBV6-6

CDR3aa: CASSPWGSGGPQETQYF
CDR3nt: TGTGCCAGCAGCCCCTGGGGTAGCGGGGGGCCCCAAGAGACCCAGTACTTC
d_gene: TRBD2
abundance: NA
j_gene: TRBJ2-5
v_gene: TRBV9

CDR3aa: CSTAQGAGETQYF
CDR3nt: TGCAGCACCGCCCAGGGGGCGGGAGAGACCCAGTACTTC
d_gene: TRBD1
abundance: once
j_gene: TRBJ2-5
v_gene: TRBV29-1

CDR3aa: CASSPPSGHNSPLHF
CDR3nt: TGTGCCAGCAGCCCGCCTAGCGGGCACAATTCACCCCTCCACTTT
d_gene: NA
abundance: NA
j_gene: TRBJ1-6
v_gene: TRBV28

CDR3aa: CASSLDSWRGEETQYF
CDR3nt: TGTGCCAGCAGCTTAGATTCTTGGCGGGGGGAAGAGACCCAGTACTTC
d_gene: TRBD2
abundance: once
j_gene: TRBJ2-5
v_gene: TRBV11-2

CDR3aa: CASSKVAVSEQYF
CDR3nt: TGCGCCAGCAGTAAAGTAGCTGTAAGCGAGCAGTACTTC
d_gene: NA
abundance: NA
j_gene: TRBJ2-7
v_gene: TRBV10-2

CDR3aa: CASSDERTPGYNEQFF
CDR3nt: TGTGCCAGCAGTGACGAACGGACTCCTGGCTACAATGAGCAGTTCTTC
d_gene: NA
abundance: once
j_gene: TRBJ2-1
v_gene: TRBV6-4

CDR3aa: CASSERDREVSGANVLTF
CDR3nt: TGTGCCAGCAGTGAAAGGGACAGGGAGGTCTCTGGGGCCAACGTCCTGACTTTC
d_gene: TRBD1
abundance: NA
j_gene: TRBJ2-6
v_gene: TRBV2

CDR3aa: CALEAGQSNTEAFF
CDR3nt: TGTGCCTTAGAGGCAGGACAGTCGAACACTGAAGCTTTCTTT
d_gene: NA
abundance: NA
j_gene: TRBJ1-1
v_gene: TRBV6-7

CDR3aa: CASSQTSGGPYNEQFF
CDR3nt: TGTGCCAGCAGCCAAACTAGCGGGGGACCTTACAATGAGCAGTTCTTC
d_gene: TRBD2
abundance: few
j_gene: TRBJ2-1
v_gene: TRBV4-2

CDR3aa: CASSFGQGPNYGYTF
CDR3nt: TGTGCCAGCAGCTTTGGACAGGGTCCTAACTATGGCTACACCTTC
d_gene: TRBD1
abundance: NA
j_gene: TRBJ1-2
v_gene: TRBV9

CDR3aa: CASSNLLGGSNEQFF
CDR3nt: TGTGCCAGCAGTAACCTGCTCGGGGGTAGCAATGAGCAGTTCTTC
d_gene: NA
abundance: NA
j_gene: TRBJ2-1
v_gene: TRBV27

CDR3aa: CASSLGASGSNEQFF
CDR3nt: TGTGCCAGCAGTTTAGGAGCTAGCGGTTCCAATGAGCAGTTCTTC
d_gene: TRBD2
abundance: NA
j_gene: TRBJ2-1
v_gene: TRBV28

CDR3aa: CASSSEGTGTNEQYF
CDR3nt: TGCGCCAGCAGCTCAGAAGGCACAGGGACCAACGAGCAGTACTTC
d_gene: NA
abundance: NA
j_gene: TRBJ2-7
v_gene: TRBV5-1

CDR3aa: CASSLGGEETQYF
CDR3nt: TGTGCCAGCAGCTTAGGGGGGGAAGAGACCCAGTACTTC
d_gene: NA
abundance: NA
j_gene: TRBJ2-5
v_gene: TRBV7-2

CDR3aa: CASSLGGLSYNEQFF
CDR3nt: TGTGCCAGCAGCTTAGGAGGACTATCCTACAATGAGCAGTTCTTC
d_gene: NA
abundance: NA
j_gene: TRBJ2-1
v_gene: TRBV7-2

CDR3aa: CASSGRQGAANEKLFF
CDR3nt: TGTGCCAGTAGCGGGAGACAGGGGGCGGCTAATGAAAAACTGTTTTTT
d_gene: TRBD1
abundance: NA
j_gene: TRBJ1-4
v_gene: TRBV19

CDR3aa: CASSFIRRGPLNEQYF
CDR3nt: TGTGCCAGCAGTTTTATCAGGAGGGGGCCGTTGAACGAGCAGTACTTC
d_gene: NA
abundance: few
j_gene: TRBJ2-7
v_gene: TRBV28

CDR3aa: CASSLAHGSDTQYF
CDR3nt: TGTGCTAGCAGCTTAGCGCACGGTTCAGATACGCAGTATTTT
d_gene: NA
abundance: NA
j_gene: TRBJ2-3
v_gene: TRBV7-7

CDR3aa: CASSLGAIMNTEAFF
CDR3nt: TGTGCCAGCAGCTTGGGGGCGATCATGAACACTGAAGCTTTCTTT
d_gene: NA
abundance: NA
j_gene: TRBJ1-1
v_gene: TRBV5-4

CDR3aa: CAFSPGTANTEAFF
CDR3nt: TGTGCCTTCTCCCCCGGGACAGCGAACACTGAAGCTTTCTTT
d_gene: TRBD1
abundance: NA
j_gene: TRBJ1-1
v_gene: TRBV30

CDR3aa: CASSGRTSGRTDTQYF
CDR3nt: TGTGCCAGCAGCGGCCGGACTAGTGGTCGGACAGATACGCAGTATTTT
d_gene: TRBD2
abundance: NA
j_gene: TRBJ2-3
v_gene: TRBV9

CDR3aa: CASSLVPGQGISGANVLTF
CDR3nt: TGTGCCAGCAGCTTAGTCCCGGGACAGGGCATCTCTGGGGCCAACGTCCTGACTTTC
d_gene: TRBD1
abundance: NA
j_gene: TRBJ2-6
v_gene: TRBV7-9

CDR3aa: CASSVDMFQTQYF
CDR3nt: TGTGCCAGCAGCGTAGATATGTTCCAGACCCAGTACTTC
d_gene: NA
abundance: NA
j_gene: TRBJ2-5
v_gene: TRBV9

CDR3aa: CASSPPARSQFF
CDR3nt: TGTGCCAGCAGTCCCCCCGCTAGATCGCAGTTCTTC
d_gene: NA
abundance: NA
j_gene: TRBJ2-1
v_gene: TRBV6-1

CDR3aa: CASSLQGADYGYTF
CDR3nt: TGTGCCAGCAGCTTACAGGGGGCAGACTATGGCTACACCTTC
d_gene: TRBD1
abundance: once
j_gene: TRBJ1-2
v_gene: TRBV7-9

CDR3aa: CASSLTRTEETQYF
CDR3nt: TGTGCCAGCAGCTTGACCCGGACAGAAGAGACCCAGTACTTC
d_gene: NA
abundance: NA
j_gene: TRBJ2-5
v_gene: TRBV5-5

CDR3aa: CASSYSSRGYYNEQFF
CDR3nt: TGTGCCAGCAGTTACTCGAGCCGGGGGTACTACAATGAGCAGTTCTTC
d_gene: NA
abundance: NA
j_gene: TRBJ2-1
v_gene: TRBV6-5

CDR3aa: CASSQELAASYNEQFF
CDR3nt: TGCGCCAGCAGCCAAGAACTAGCGGCCTCCTACAATGAGCAGTTCTTC
d_gene: TRBD2
abundance: NA
j_gene: TRBJ2-1
v_gene: TRBV4-1

CDR3aa: CASSYAGGVNEQFF
CDR3nt: TGTGCCAGCAGCTACGCGGGGGGAGTAAATGAGCAGTTCTTC
d_gene: TRBD2
abundance: once
j_gene: TRBJ2-1
v_gene: TRBV9

CDR3aa: CASSYSSGGADTQYF
CDR3nt: TGTGCCAGCAGCTATTCTAGCGGGGGGGCCGATACGCAGTATTTT
d_gene: TRBD2
abundance: NA
j_gene: TRBJ2-3
v_gene: TRBV14

CDR3aa: CASGQGAATNEKLFF
CDR3nt: TGTGCCAGCGGACAGGGGGCCGCAACTAATGAAAAACTGTTTTTT
d_gene: TRBD1
abundance: NA
j_gene: TRBJ1-4
v_gene: TRBV2

CDR3aa: CASSPGETQYF
CDR3nt: TGTGCCAGCAGCCCAGGAGAGACCCAGTACTTC
d_gene: NA
abundance: NA
j_gene: TRBJ2-5
v_gene: TRBV9

CDR3aa: CASSLEKGAAGDTQYF
CDR3nt: TGCGCCAGCAGCTTGGAAAAGGGAGCAGCCGGGGATACGCAGTATTTT
d_gene: NA
abundance: NA
j_gene: TRBJ2-3
v_gene: TRBV5-1

CDR3aa: CASRDHLSGLRVNQPQHF
CDR3nt: TGTGCCAGCAGAGACCACTTAAGCGGATTACGGGTGAATCAGCCCCAGCATTTT
d_gene: NA
abundance: NA
j_gene: TRBJ1-5
v_gene: TRBV21-1

CDR3aa: CASSRQGGVNTEAFF
CDR3nt: TGTGCCAGCAGCAGACAGGGGGGGGTGAACACTGAAGCTTTCTTT
d_gene: TRBD1
abundance: NA
j_gene: TRBJ1-1
v_gene: TRBV7-2

CDR3aa: CATRTGSEEKLFF
CDR3nt: TGTGCCACCAGGACAGGGTCGGAAGAAAAACTGTTTTTT
d_gene: TRBD1
abundance: NA
j_gene: TRBJ1-4
v_gene: TRBV6-5

CDR3aa: CASSLSGAETQYF
CDR3nt: TGTGCCAGCAGTTTATCAGGGGCAGAGACCCAGTACTTC
d_gene: NA
abundance: NA
j_gene: TRBJ2-5
v_gene: TRBV28

CDR3aa: CASSLGTAGELFF
CDR3nt: TGTGCCAGCTCCCTCGGGACAGCCGGGGAGCTGTTTTTT
d_gene: TRBD1
abundance: NA
j_gene: TRBJ2-2
v_gene: TRBV18

CDR3aa: CASSPSAGGLGDTQYF
CDR3nt: TGTGCCAGCTCACCGTCGGCGGGGGGGCTAGGAGATACGCAGTATTTT
d_gene: TRBD2
abundance: few
j_gene: TRBJ2-3
v_gene: TRBV18

CDR3aa: CASSLDQSEQFF
CDR3nt: TGCGCCAGCAGTCTAGATCAAAGTGAGCAGTTCTTC
d_gene: NA
abundance: NA
j_gene: TRBJ2-1
v_gene: TRBV10-2

CDR3aa: CASSQGAHSYEQYF
CDR3nt: TGTGCCAGCAGTCAGGGGGCCCACAGCTACGAGCAGTACTTC
d_gene: TRBD1
abundance: NA
j_gene: TRBJ2-7
v_gene: TRBV6-1

CDR3aa: CASSMGQGVETEAFF
CDR3nt: TGTGCCAGTAGTATGGGACAGGGGGTAGAAACTGAAGCTTTCTTT
d_gene: TRBD1
abundance: NA
j_gene: TRBJ1-1
v_gene: TRBV19

CDR3aa: CASRDRDYSPLHF
CDR3nt: TGTGCCAGCAGGGACAGGGACTATTCACCCCTCCACTTT
d_gene: TRBD1
abundance: NA
j_gene: TRBJ1-6
v_gene: TRBV6-6

CDR3aa: CASSPGGLSGNTIYF
CDR3nt: TGCGCCAGCAGCCCGGGGGGGCTCTCTGGAAACACCATATATTTT
d_gene: NA
abundance: few
j_gene: TRBJ1-3
v_gene: TRBV5-1

CDR3aa: CASSDLAGDRADTQYF
CDR3nt: TGTGCCAGCAGTGATTTGGCCGGGGATAGAGCAGATACGCAGTATTTT
d_gene: NA
abundance: NA
j_gene: TRBJ2-3
v_gene: TRBV6-4

CDR3aa: CASRGRLAFNEQFF
CDR3nt: TGTGCCAGCAGGGGGAGACTAGCGTTCAATGAGCAGTTCTTC
d_gene: TRBD2
abundance: NA
j_gene: TRBJ2-1
v_gene: TRBV2

CDR3aa: CASSLAGQGTGELFF
CDR3nt: TGCGCCAGCAGCTTGGCGGGACAGGGGACCGGGGAGCTGTTTTTT
d_gene: TRBD1
abundance: NA
j_gene: TRBJ2-2
v_gene: TRBV5-1

CDR3aa: CASSQKPSSYNEQFF
CDR3nt: TGTGCCAGCAGTCAAAAGCCGAGCTCCTACAATGAGCAGTTCTTC
d_gene: NA
abundance: NA
j_gene: TRBJ2-1
v_gene: TRBV6-6